Presented here are 5 T cell receptor beta chains from one specimen sequenced in a study of blood T cell repertoires in COVID-19. Here immunoSEQ multiplex PCR was the method, and the copy in TCRdb shows in-frame clones only, minus some. Here the sample spans approximately 260,000 clones, over 65% being singletons. Material for sequencing was peripheral blood. Every receptor here comes from a man aged 55 to 69 who had recovered from COVID-19.

A single count supports this clone. The genes are TRBV7-9 and TRBJ1-1; weak D call: TRBD1 (5 bases). Germline assignment: CDR1 SEHNR and CDR2 FQNEAQ (reference sequence). The V gene lost 4 bases and the J gene lost 4 bases, with 13 bases spanning the gap. The CDR3 consists of 14 residues. DNA of the CDR3: TGTGCCAGCAGCTACGTTGGGGGGATCACTGAAGCTTTCTTT. This codes for CASSYVGGITEAFF.

The V and J genes are TRBV19 and TRBJ2-2; 8 bases map to TRBD2. Germline loops: CDR1 LNHDA, CDR2 SQIVND (reference sequence). CDR3 length equals 14 residues. J gave up 4 bases and V 6 bases, and 4 bases lay outside the gene matches. The CDR3 sequence: CASRTSVSTGELFF. The DNA of the CDR3 is TGTGCCAGTAGGACTAGCGTCTCCACCGGGGAGCTGTTTTTT.

Only a few counts were recorded for this clone. The chain recombines TRBV7-3 with TRBJ1-1, with no clear D. Germline V gene lookup returns CDR1 SGHTA and CDR2 FQGTGA. Trimming pared 5 bases from V and 6 bases from J, leaving 19 bases between. There are 15 residues in the CDR3. DNA of the CDR3: TGTGCCAGCAGCCAGGTTTCGGGAGGGCGCGCTGAAGCTTTCTTT. Translating gives CASSQVSGGRAEAFF.

This sequence joins TRBV4-1 and TRBJ2-1, with TRBD2 identical over 10 bases. V was pared by 0 bases and J by 3 bases, with 8 bases of the junction left unmatched. This CDR3 spans 18 amino acids. Germline V gene data show CDR1 as MGHRA and CDR2 as YSYEKL. The CDR3 nucleotides read TGCGCCAGCAGCCAAGATTTTACTAGCGGGGCCAACTACAATGAGCAGTTCTTC. This translates into CASSQDFTSGANYNEQFF.

Only one count was recorded for this clone. The genes are TRBV7-9 and TRBJ1-6, with D possibly TRBD1 on 5 matching bases. Germline V gene data show CDR1 as SEHNR and CDR2 as FQNEAQ (reference sequence). V was shortened by 1 base and J by 10 bases, with 11 bases between the two germline ends. The CDR3 covers 14 residues. CDR3 DNA: TGTGCCAGCAGCTTAGAGGGGTCTGGCTCACCCCTCCACTTT. Residues: CASSLEGSGSPLHF.